Presented here are 14 T cell receptor beta chains from one specimen sequenced in a study of T cells in localized non-small cell lung cancer. Sequenced by immunoSEQ multiplex PCR; TCRdb stores in-frame clones only, minus some. Altogether 60,000 to 85,000 clones are present, less than 90% being singletons, with the ten largest covering roughly 22%. Source: peripheral blood, taken before any cancer treatment. These receptors all stem from a male donor older than 55 with stage III squamous cell lung carcinoma.

The gene calls are TRBV30 and TRBJ1-2; D uncertain. Trimming pared 3 bases from V and 7 bases from J, leaving 18 bases between. Germline-derived CDR1 and CDR2 are GTSNPN and SVGIG (reference sequence). The CDR3 has 14 residues. CDR3 amino acids: CAWSQSRSAFGYTF. DNA for the CDR3: TGTGCCTGGAGCCAATCGCGGTCCGCGTTTGGCTACACCTTC. Variable domain in full (rest from reference TRBV30 and TRBJ1-2): SQTIHQWPATLVQPVGSPLSLECTVEGTSNPNLYWYRQAAGRGLQLLFYSVGIGQISSEVPQNLSASRPQDRQFILSSKKLLLSDSGFYLCAWSQSRSAFGYTFGSGTRLTVV.

The J gene is TRBJ1-5, the V gene TRBV19, with D perhaps TRBD1 (5 bases). V was clipped by 8 bases and J by 0 bases, with 14 bases between them. The CDR3 runs to 15 residues. Germline CDR1 is LNHDA and CDR2 is SQIVND (reference sequence). CDR3 amino acids: CASGTLLISNQPQHF. The DNA of the CDR3 is TGTGCCAGTGGGACCCTCTTGATTAGCAATCAGCCCCAGCATTTT.

The chain couples TRBV11-2 to TRBJ2-1, with D possibly TRBD2 on 5 matching bases. The germline V gene encodes CDR1 SGHAT and CDR2 FQNNGV. This CDR3 region has 12 residues. V lost 5 bases and J lost 11, with 13 bases in between. The CDR3 coding sequence is TGTGCCAGCAGCACCTCCCCGGGGAAGCAGTTCTTC. Protein product: CASSTSPGKQFF.

This chain uses TRBV5-4 with TRBJ2-7; D is unclear. The length of the CDR3 is 15 residues. Germline assignment: CDR1 SGHNT and CDR2 YYREEE (reference sequence). The V gene lost 3 bases and the J gene lost 2 bases, with 15 bases spanning the gap. CDR3 sequence reads: CASSSPASATYEQYF. The CDR3 DNA reads TGTGCCAGCAGCTCCCCAGCCTCAGCAACCTACGAGCAGTACTTC.

The chain carries TRBV28 and TRBJ1-2, with D tentatively TRBD1 (5 bases). Germline V gene lookup returns CDR1 MDHEN and CDR2 SYDVKM. The CDR3 contains 12 residues. The V end lost 10 bases, the J end lost 5 bases, and 14 bases lay between the germline ends. CDR3: CATNSGAYGYTF. The CDR3 DNA follows: TGTGCCACCAACTCCGGGGCGTATGGCTACACCTTC.

The rearrangement uses TRBV7-2 and TRBJ1-5; 8 nucleotides match TRBD1. The germline V gene encodes CDR1 SGHTA and CDR2 FQGNSA. The V segment lost 5 bases and the J segment 6 bases; nucleotides outside the gene matches: 6. The CDR3 has 14 residues. The CDR3: CASSPLTGVQPQHF. The CDR3 nucleotides are TGTGCCAGCAGCCCCCTGACAGGGGTTCAGCCCCAGCATTTT.

The CDR3 nucleotides read TGTGCCTGGAGTCCGGAATTGACCGGAAACACCATATATTTT. It specifies CAWSPELTGNTIYF. The chain combines TRBV30 with TRBJ1-3; D is undetermined. The germline V and J ends were trimmed by 2 bases and 4 bases, with 12 bases remaining between them. The CDR3 contains 14 residues. CDR1 is GTSNPN and CDR2 is SVGIG in the germline V gene (reference sequence).

Details on this clone: The junction and the germline gene differ at one end; a read error may be behind it. This chain connects TRBV7-7 to TRBJ1-2; TRBD1 matches at 7 bases. This CDR3 comprises 13 residues. Germline V gives CDR1 SSHAT, CDR2 FNYEAQ (reference sequence). The CDR3 nucleotides are TGTGCTAGCAGCTTATCAGGGGGGGACGGCTACACCTTC. This gives the protein CASSLSGGDGYTF.

The rearrangement links TRBV18 to TRBJ1-3, with 12 bases identical to TRBD1. Germline V lookup: CDR1 KGHSH, CDR2 LQKENI. V lost 6 bases and J lost 5; bases outside the gene matches: 5. The CDR3 contains 15 residues. The CDR3 DNA follows: TGTGCCAGCTCGCCTGGGACAGGGGGCCGAAACACCATATATTTT. Translating it yields CASSPGTGGRNTIYF. Filled out from reference TRBV18 and TRBJ1-3, the complete variable domain reads NAGVMQNPRHLVRRRGQEARLRCSPMKGHSHVYWYRQLPEEGLKFMVYLQKENIIDESGMPKERFSAEFPKEGPSILRIQQVVRGDSAAYFCASSPGTGGRNTIYFGEGSWLTVV.

V usage is TRBV6-5 and J usage is TRBJ2-7, with 9 bases matching TRBD1. The germline V gene has CDR1 MNHEY and CDR2 SVGAGI. Trimming cost V 0 bases and J 3 bases; bases outside gene matches: 3. This CDR3 contains 15 residues. The chain's CDR3 is CASSYSTGQGYEQYF. CDR3 coding DNA: TGTGCCAGCAGTTACTCTACGGGACAGGGCTACGAGCAGTACTTC.

This sequence joins TRBV19 and TRBJ1-1, with D perhaps matching TRBD1 (5 bases). V was cut by 6 bases and J by 0 bases, with 14 bases left in between. CDR1 is LNHDA, CDR2 SQIVND, per germline (reference sequence). The CDR3 has 15 residues. This CDR3 reads CASSNPQVLNTEAFF. The CDR3 region has the DNA TGTGCCAGTAGCAACCCACAGGTATTGAACACTGAAGCTTTCTTT. The full variable domain, completed using reference TRBV19 and TRBJ1-1, is DGGITQSPKYLFRKEGQNVTLSCEQNLNHDAMYWYRQDPGQGLRLIYYSQIVNDFQKGDIAEGYSVSREKKESFPLTVTSAQKNPTAFYLCASSNPQVLNTEAFFGQGTRLTVV.

V gene TRBV10-3 combines with J gene TRBJ2-2; 8 bases are a match to TRBD1. In germline, CDR1 is ENHRY, CDR2 SYGVKD. The CDR3 spans 16 residues. V was clipped by 2 bases and J by 4 bases; unmatched bases: 6. CDR3 residues: CAISEGQGIFTGELFF. CDR3 DNA: TGTGCCATCAGTGAGGGACAGGGAATCTTCACCGGGGAGCTGTTTTTT.

This chain uses TRBV19 with TRBJ1-1; 8 bases fit TRBD1. V lost 1 base, J lost 5 bases, and 6 bases stayed unmatched. This CDR3 has 15 amino acids. The V gene's germline CDR1 is LNHDA and CDR2 SQIVND (reference sequence). The CDR3 coding sequence is TGTGCCAGTAGTATAGTCGACAGGGGCTCGACTGAAGCTTTCTTT. It translates to CASSIVDRGSTEAFF.

The sample holds one count of this clone. The CDR3 protein is CSVSDVGGYTF. The CDR3 DNA follows: TGCAGCGTTTCGGACGTTGGTGGCTACACCTTC. The chain combines TRBV29-1 with TRBJ1-2; D remains unclear. CDR3 length equals 11 residues. Trimming removed 5 bases from V and 7 bases from J, with 11 bases in between. Germline lookup yields CDR1 SQVTM and CDR2 ANQGSEA. The entire variable domain, with the rest obtained from reference TRBV29-1 and TRBJ1-2, is as follows: SAVISQKPSRDICQRGTSLTIQCQVDSQVTMMFWYRQQPGQSLTLIATANQGSEATYESGFVIDKFPISRPNLTFSTLTVSNMSPEDSSIYLCSVSDVGGYTFGSGTRLTVV.